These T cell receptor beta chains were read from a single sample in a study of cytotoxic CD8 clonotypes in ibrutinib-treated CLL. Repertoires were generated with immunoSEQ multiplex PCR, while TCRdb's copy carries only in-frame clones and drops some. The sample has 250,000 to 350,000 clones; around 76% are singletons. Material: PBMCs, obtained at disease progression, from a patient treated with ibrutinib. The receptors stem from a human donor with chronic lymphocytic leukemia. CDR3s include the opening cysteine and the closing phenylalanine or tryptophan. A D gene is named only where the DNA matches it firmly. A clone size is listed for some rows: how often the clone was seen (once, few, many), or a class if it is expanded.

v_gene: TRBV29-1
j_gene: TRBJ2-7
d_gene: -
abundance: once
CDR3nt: TGCAGCGTTGAAGAGACAGGGAGGGCTCAGTACTTC
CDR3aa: CSVEETGRAQYF

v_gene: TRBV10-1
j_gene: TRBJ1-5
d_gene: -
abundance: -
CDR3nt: TGCGCCAGCACCAATCAGCCCCAGCATTTT
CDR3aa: CASTNQPQHF

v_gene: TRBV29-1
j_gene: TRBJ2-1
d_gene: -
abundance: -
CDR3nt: TGCAGCGTTGAACATAGGCTAACCCCTAATGAGCAGTTCTTC
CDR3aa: CSVEHRLTPNEQFF

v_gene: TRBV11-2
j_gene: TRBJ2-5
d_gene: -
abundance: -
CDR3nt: TGTGCCAGCAGCTTGTATAGGGGTGGACCAAAGCAAGAGACCCAGTACTTC
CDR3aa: CASSLYRGGPKQETQYF

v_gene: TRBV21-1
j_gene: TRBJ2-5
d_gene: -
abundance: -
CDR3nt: TGTGCCAGCAGTACAGGGTTGGAGACCCAGTACTTC
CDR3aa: CASSTGLETQYF

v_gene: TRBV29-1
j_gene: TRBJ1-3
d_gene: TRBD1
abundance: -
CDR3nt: TGCAGCGTTACCGACAGGGGATCTGGAAACACCATATATTTT
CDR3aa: CSVTDRGSGNTIYF

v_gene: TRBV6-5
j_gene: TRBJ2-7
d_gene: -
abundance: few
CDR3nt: TGTGCCAGCAGTTATCGTACTAGCAACGAGCAGTACTTC
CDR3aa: CASSYRTSNEQYF

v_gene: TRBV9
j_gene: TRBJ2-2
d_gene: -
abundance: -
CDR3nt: TGTGCCAGCAGCTCCCGCCGGAGTGAGTCCGGGGAGCTGTTTTTT
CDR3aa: CASSSRRSESGELFF

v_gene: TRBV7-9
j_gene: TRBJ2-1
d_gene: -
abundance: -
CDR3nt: TGTGCCAGCAGCGGGGTCTTTTGGAACTCCTACAATGAGCAGTTCTTC
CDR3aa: CASSGVFWNSYNEQFF

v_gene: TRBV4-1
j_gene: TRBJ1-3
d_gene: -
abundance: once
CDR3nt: TGCGCCAGCAGTTGGACACCAATCTCTGGAAACACCATATATTTT
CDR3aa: CASSWTPISGNTIYF

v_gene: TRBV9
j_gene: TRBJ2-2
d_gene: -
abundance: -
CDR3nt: TGTGCCAGCAGCGTAGAGGCTCACCTGACGGCGAACACCGGGGAGCTGTTTTTT
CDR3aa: CASSVEAHLTANTGELFF

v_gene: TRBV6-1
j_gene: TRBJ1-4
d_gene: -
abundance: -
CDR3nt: TGTGCCAGCAGTGAACCGGGGGTCGGTGAAAAACTGTTTTTT
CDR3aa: CASSEPGVGEKLFF

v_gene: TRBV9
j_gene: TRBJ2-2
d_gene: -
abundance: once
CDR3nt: TGTGCCAGCGACGGGGTAAACACCGGGGAGCTGTTTTTT
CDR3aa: CASDGVNTGELFF

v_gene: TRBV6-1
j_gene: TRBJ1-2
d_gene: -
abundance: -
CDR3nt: TGTGCCAGCACCGAGTGGGCCAGGGACCTCTATGGCTACACCTTC
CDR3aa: CASTEWARDLYGYTF

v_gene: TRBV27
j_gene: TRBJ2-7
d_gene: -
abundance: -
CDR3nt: TGTGCCAGCAGCTTGGTCAGAGCGTTAGGCTACGAGCAGTACTTC
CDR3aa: CASSLVRALGYEQYF

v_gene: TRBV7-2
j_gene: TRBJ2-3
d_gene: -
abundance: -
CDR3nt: TGTGCCAGCGGATATGGGGGCCTCACAGATACGCAGTATTTT
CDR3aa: CASGYGGLTDTQYF

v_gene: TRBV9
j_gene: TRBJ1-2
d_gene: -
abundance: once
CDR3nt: TGTGCCAGCAGGGCCCTCAGGGGAAAAAGTCAGGGCTACACCTTC
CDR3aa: CASRALRGKSQGYTF

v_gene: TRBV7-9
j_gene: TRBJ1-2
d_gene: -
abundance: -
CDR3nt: TGTGCCAGCAGCTTGGCGGGCTCTAACTATGGCTACACCTTC
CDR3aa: CASSLAGSNYGYTF

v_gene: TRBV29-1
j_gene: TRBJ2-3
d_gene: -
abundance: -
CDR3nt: TGCAGCGTCGCTCGGAGCACAGATACGCAGTATTTT
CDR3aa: CSVARSTDTQYF

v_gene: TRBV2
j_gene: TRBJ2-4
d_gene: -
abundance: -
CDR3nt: TGTGCCAGCAGTGAAACAGTCTTCGAGGGGAACATTCAGTACTTC
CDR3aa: CASSETVFEGNIQYF

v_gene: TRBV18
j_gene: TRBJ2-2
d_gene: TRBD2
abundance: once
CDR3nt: TGTGCCAGCTCACCACCGGCTAGCGGGGTTACCGGGGAGCTGTTTTTT
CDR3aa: CASSPPASGVTGELFF

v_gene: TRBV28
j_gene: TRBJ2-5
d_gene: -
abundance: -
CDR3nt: TGTGCCAGCACGCTCCCCAGTCTCATAGGGGAGACCCAGTACTTC
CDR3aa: CASTLPSLIGETQYF

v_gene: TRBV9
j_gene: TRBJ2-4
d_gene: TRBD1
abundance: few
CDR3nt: TGTGCCAGCAGCCCCCGTGGGACAGCAGTAAGCCTTCAGTACTTC
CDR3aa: CASSPRGTAVSLQYF

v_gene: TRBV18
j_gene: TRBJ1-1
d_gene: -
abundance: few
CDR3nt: TGTGCCAGCTCACTTAGTAAGTTGAACACTGAAGCTTTCTTT
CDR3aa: CASSLSKLNTEAFF

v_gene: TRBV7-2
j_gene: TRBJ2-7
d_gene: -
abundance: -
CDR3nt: TGTGCCAGCAGACAAAAGAGCCTGGACAATACCTACGAGCAGTACTTC
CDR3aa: CASRQKSLDNTYEQYF

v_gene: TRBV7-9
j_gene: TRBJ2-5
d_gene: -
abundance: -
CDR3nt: TGTGCCAGCAGCTTAGCATTTAGTCAAGAGACCCAGTACTTC
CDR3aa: CASSLAFSQETQYF

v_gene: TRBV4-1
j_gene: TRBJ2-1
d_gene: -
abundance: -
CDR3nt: TGCGCCAGCAGCCAAAGAGGGTTGAGCTCCCATGAGCAGTTCTTC
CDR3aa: CASSQRGLSSHEQFF

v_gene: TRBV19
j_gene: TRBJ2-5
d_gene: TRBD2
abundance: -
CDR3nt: TGTGCCAGTAGCGGGGGGAAGACCCAGTACTTC
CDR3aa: CASSGGKTQYF